These T cell receptor beta chains were read from a single sample in a study of beta chain features in type 1 diabetes. Libraries were prepared by immunoSEQ multiplex PCR; TCRdb keeps only in-frame clonotypes and omits some of them. The sample yields about 160,000 clones, 7% to 9.5% seen once. Sequencing used central memory CD4+ T cells from blood. These receptors were collected from a woman aged 30 to 39 with type 1 diabetes. Both conserved end residues are part of each CDR3. A D gene is named only where the DNA matches it firmly. The size entry is marked missing in some rows and otherwise reads once, few, many or a size class.

size	J	D	V	length	CDR3	DNA
.	TRBJ1-1	.	TRBV5-1	13	CASRFGQSSEAFF	TGCGCCAGCAGATTTGGACAGTCGTCGGAAGCTTTCTTT
few	TRBJ1-2	TRBD1	TRBV6-6	13	CASNPGTEVGYTF	TGTGCCAGCAATCCCGGGACAGAAGTTGGCTACACCTTC
few	TRBJ1-2	.	TRBV29-1	12	CSVALETDGYTF	TGCAGCGTTGCTCTTGAGACAGATGGCTACACCTTC
few	TRBJ2-2	TRBD1	TRBV7-8	16	CASSTTGTGDTGELFF	TGTGCCAGCAGCACTACCGGGACAGGAGACACCGGGGAGCTGTTTTTT
few	TRBJ1-1	.	TRBV11-2	14	CASSLVRQPTEAFF	TGTGCCAGCAGCTTAGTCCGACAGCCCACTGAAGCTTTCTTT
few	TRBJ2-7	.	TRBV5-1	14	CASSPLADTYEQYF	TGCGCCAGCAGCCCTTTAGCGGATACCTACGAGCAGTACTTC
.	TRBJ1-2	.	TRBV11-2	14	CASSLGWTAYGYTF	TGTGCCAGCAGCTTGGGTTGGACAGCCTATGGCTACACCTTC
.	TRBJ2-5	.	TRBV7-2	11	CASSSEETQYF	TGTGCCAGCAGCTCCGAAGAGACCCAGTACTTC
once	TRBJ2-4	.	TRBV2	13	CASMLAQVDIQYF	TGTGCCAGCATGCTAGCCCAGGTTGACATTCAGTACTTC
many	TRBJ2-7	.	TRBV27	16	CASSLSQGQSSYEQYF	TGTGCCAGCAGTTTATCGCAGGGTCAGAGCTCCTACGAGCAGTACTTC
few	TRBJ2-7	TRBD2	TRBV18	16	CASSPGGGRAGYEQYF	TGTGCCAGCTCACCGGGCGGCGGGAGGGCCGGCTACGAGCAGTACTTC
few	TRBJ2-3	TRBD2	TRBV29-1	11	CSVVGGDTQYF	TGCAGCGTTGTGGGGGGGGATACGCAGTATTTT
.	TRBJ1-1	TRBD1	TRBV19	12	CATYRGNTEAFF	TGTGCCACCTACAGGGGGAACACTGAAGCTTTCTTT